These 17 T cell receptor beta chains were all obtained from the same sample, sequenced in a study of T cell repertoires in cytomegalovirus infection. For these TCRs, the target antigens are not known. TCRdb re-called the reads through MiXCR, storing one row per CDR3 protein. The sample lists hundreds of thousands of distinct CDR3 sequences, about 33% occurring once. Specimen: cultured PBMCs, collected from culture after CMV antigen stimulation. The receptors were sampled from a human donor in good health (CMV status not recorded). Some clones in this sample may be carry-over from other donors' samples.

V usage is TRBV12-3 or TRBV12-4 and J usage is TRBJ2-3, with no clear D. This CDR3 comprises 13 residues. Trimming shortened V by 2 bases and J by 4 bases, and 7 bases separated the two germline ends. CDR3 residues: CASSLFNADTQYF. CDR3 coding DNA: TGTGCCAGCAGTTTATTTAACGCAGATACGCAGTATTTT.

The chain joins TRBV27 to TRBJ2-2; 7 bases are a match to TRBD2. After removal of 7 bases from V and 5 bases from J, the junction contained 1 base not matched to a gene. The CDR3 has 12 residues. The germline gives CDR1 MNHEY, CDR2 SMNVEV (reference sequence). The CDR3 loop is CASKRDTGELFF. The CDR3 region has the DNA TGTGCCAGCAAGCGGGATACCGGGGAGCTGTTTTTT.

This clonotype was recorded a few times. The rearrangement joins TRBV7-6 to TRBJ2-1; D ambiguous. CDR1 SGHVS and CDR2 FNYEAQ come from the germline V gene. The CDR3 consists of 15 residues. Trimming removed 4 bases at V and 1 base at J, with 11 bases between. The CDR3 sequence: CASSYEISSYNEQFF. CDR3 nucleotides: TGTGCCAGCAGCTATGAGATATCTTCCTACAATGAGCAGTTCTTC.

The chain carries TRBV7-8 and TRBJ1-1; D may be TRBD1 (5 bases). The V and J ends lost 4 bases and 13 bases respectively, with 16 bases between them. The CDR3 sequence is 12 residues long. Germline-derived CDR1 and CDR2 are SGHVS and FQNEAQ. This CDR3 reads CASSSSRVGGFF. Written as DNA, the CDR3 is TGTGCCAGCAGCTCCTCCCGGGTGGGGGGTTTCTTT.

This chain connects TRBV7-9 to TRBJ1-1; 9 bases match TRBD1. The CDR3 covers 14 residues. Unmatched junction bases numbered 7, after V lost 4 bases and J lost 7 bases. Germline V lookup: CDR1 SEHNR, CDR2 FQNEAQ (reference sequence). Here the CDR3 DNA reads TGTGCCAGCAGCTCCCGGGACAGGGTGATTGAAGCTTTCTTT. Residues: CASSSRDRVIEAFF.

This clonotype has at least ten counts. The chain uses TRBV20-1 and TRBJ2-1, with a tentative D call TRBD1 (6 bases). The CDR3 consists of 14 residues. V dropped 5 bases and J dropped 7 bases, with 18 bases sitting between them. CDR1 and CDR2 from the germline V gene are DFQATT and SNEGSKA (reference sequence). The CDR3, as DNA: TGCAGTGCTTCCGGGACAAGAGGGGTTAATGAGCAGTTCTTC. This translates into CSASGTRGVNEQFF.

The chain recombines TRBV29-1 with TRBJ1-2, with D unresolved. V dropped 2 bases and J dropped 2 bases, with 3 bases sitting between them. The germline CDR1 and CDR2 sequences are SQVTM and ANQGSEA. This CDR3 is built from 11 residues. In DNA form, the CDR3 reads TGCAGCGTTGAAATGAACTATGGCTACACCTTC. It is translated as CSVEMNYGYTF.

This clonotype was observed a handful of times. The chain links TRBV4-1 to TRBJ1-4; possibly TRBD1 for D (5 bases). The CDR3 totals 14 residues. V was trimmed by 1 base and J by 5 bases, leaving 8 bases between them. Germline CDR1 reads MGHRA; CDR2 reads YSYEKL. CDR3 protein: CASSQVRGNEKLFF. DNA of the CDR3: TGCGCCAGCAGCCAAGTCCGGGGCAATGAAAAACTGTTTTTT.

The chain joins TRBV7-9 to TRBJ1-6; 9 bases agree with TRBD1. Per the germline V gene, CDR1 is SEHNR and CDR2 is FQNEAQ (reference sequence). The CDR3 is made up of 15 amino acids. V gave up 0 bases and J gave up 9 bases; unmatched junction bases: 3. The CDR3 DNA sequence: TGTGCCAGCAGCTTAGCGGGACAGGGTGCTTCACCCCTCCACTTT. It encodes CASSLAGQGASPLHF.

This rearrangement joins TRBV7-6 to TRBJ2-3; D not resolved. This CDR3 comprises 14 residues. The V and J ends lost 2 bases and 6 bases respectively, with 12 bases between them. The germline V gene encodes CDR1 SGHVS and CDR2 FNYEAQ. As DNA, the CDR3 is TGTGCCAGCAGCTTAAGTTCGGGCCGGGATACGCAGTATTTT. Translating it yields CASSLSSGRDTQYF.

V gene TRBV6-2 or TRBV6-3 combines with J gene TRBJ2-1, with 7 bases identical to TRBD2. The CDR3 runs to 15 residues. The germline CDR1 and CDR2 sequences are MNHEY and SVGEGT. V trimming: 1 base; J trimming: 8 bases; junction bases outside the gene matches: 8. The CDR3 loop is CASSYYGRERDEQFF. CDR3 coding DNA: TGTGCCAGCAGTTACTATGGGCGGGAGAGGGATGAGCAGTTCTTC.

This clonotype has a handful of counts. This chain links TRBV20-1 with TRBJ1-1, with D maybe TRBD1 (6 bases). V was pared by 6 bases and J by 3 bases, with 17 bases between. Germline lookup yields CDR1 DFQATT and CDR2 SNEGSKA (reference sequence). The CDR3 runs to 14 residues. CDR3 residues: CSAPPIRGHTEAFF. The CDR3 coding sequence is TGCAGTGCCCCGCCTATCAGGGGACACACTGAAGCTTTCTTT.

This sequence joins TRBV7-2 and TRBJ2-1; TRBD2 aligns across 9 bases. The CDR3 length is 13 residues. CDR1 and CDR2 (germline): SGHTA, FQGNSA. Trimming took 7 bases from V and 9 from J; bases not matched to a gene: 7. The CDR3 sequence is CASIGQAGGEQFF. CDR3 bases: TGTGCCAGCATTGGGCAAGCGGGGGGTGAGCAGTTCTTC.

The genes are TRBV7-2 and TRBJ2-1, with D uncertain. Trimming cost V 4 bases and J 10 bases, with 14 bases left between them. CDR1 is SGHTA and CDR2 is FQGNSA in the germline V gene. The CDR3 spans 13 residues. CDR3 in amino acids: CASSYRVVGEQFF. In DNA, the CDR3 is TGTGCCAGCAGCTACCGCGTAGTTGGGGAGCAGTTCTTC.

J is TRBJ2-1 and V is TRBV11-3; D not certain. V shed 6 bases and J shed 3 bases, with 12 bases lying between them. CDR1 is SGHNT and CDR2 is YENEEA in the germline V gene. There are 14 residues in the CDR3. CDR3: CASSRELDYNEQFF. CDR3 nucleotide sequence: TGTGCCAGCAGTCGAGAGTTAGACTACAATGAGCAGTTCTTC. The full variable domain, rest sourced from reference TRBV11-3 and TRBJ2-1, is EAGVVQSPRYKIIEKKQPVAFWCNPISGHNTLYWYLQNLGQGPELLIRYENEEAVDDSQLPKDRFSAERLKGVDSTLKIQPAELGDSAVYLCASSRELDYNEQFFGPGTRLTVL.

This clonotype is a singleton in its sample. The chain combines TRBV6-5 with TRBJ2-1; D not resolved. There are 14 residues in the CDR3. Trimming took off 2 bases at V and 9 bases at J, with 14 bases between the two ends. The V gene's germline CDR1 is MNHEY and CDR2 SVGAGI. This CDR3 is CASSYGSPTTEQFF. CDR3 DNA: TGTGCCAGCAGTTACGGCTCCCCCACGACTGAGCAGTTCTTC.

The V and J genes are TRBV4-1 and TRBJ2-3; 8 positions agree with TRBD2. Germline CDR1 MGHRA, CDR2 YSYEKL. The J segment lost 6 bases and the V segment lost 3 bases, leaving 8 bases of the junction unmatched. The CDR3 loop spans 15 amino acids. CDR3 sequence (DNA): TGCGCCAGCAGCCAGCTTAATAGCGGGACGGATACGCAGTATTTT. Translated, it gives CASSQLNSGTDTQYF.